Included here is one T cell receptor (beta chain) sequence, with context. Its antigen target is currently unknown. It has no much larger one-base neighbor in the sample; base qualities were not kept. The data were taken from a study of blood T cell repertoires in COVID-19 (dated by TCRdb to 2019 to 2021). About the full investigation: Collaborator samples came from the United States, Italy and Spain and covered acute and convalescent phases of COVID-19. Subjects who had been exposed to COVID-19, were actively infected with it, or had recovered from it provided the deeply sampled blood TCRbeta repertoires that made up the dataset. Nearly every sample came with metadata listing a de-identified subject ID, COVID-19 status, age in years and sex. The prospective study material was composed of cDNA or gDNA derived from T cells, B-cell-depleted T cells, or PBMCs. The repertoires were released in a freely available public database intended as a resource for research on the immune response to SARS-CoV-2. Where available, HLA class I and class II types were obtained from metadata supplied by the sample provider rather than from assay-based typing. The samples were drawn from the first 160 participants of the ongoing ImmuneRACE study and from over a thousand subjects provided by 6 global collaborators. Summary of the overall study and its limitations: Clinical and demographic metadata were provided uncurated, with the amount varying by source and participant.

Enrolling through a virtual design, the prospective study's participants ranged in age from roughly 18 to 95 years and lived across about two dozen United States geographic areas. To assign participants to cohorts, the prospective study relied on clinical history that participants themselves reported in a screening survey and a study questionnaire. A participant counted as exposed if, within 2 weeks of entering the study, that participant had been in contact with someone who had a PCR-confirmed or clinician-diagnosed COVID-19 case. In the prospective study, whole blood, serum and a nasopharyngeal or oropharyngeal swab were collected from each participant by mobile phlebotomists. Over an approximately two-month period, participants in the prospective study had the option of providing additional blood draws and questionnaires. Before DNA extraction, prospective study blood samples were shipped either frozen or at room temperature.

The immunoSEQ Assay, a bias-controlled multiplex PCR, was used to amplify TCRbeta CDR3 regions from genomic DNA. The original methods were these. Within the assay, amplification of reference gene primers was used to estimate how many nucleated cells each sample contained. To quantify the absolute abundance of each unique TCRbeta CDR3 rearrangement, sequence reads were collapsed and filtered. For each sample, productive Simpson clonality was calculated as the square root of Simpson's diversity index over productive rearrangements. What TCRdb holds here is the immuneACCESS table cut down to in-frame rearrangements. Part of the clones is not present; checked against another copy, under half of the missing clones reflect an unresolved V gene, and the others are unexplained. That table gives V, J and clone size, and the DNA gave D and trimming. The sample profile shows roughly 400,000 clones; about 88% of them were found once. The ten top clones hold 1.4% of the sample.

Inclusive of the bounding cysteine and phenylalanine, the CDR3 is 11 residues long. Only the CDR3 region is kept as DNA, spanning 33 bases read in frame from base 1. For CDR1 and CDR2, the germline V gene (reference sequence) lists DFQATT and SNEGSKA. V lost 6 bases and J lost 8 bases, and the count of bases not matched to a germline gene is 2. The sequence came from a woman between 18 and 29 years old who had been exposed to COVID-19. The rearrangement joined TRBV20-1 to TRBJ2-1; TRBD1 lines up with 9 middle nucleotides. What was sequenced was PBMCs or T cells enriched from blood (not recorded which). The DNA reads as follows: TGCAGTGCAACAGGGGGCCATGAGCAGTTCTTC. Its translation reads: CSATGGHEQFF.